Listed here are 10 T cell receptor beta chains from one sample, sequenced in a study of human T cells and chemical hapten exposure. Time point: patch test 1, 2 weeks after DPC sensitization. Treatment here: therapeutic diphenylcyclopropenone sensitization with weekly scalp DPC. Using its own MiXCR run on the RACE reads, TCRdb lists one record per CDR3 protein. The sample has some 350,000 distinct CDR3 sequences; approximately 6.3% are singletons. Sequenced here: whole blood, sampled in connection with sensitization to the hapten diphenylcyclopropenone (DPC). Receptors were obtained from a woman aged 18-29 years with alopecia areata. Some clones in this sample may be carry-over from other donors' samples.

This clonotype was counted many times. The rearrangement joins TRBV7-3 to TRBJ2-2; no clear D gene. From germline, CDR1 is SGHTA and CDR2 FQGTGA. V was clipped by 4 bases and J by 0 bases, with 9 bases between them. The CDR3 is 15 amino acids. In DNA, the CDR3 is TGTGCCAGCAGCTATGGGATCTCGAACACCGGGGAGCTGTTTTTT. This encodes CASSYGISNTGELFF.

In this sample, this clonotype turned up many times. The chain couples TRBV20-1 to TRBJ2-7; TRBD1 matches 8 bases. Germline CDR1 DFQATT, CDR2 SNEGSKA (reference sequence). CDR3 size: 16 residues. V lost 0 bases, J lost 0 bases, and 7 bases stayed unmatched. In DNA form, the CDR3 reads TGCAGTGCTAGAGACCCCCAGGGGGCCTTCTCCTACGAGCAGTACTTC. It encodes CSARDPQGAFSYEQYF.

The chain employs TRBV7-6 and TRBJ2-2, with 11 bases that match TRBD1. CDR1 SGHVS and CDR2 FNYEAQ come from the germline V gene. This CDR3 contains 15 residues. The junction had 6 bases not matched to a gene; V was cut back by 5 bases and J by 7 bases. This CDR3 reads CASSHRDRGIGELFF. The CDR3 region has the DNA TGTGCCAGCAGCCACCGGGACAGGGGGATCGGGGAGCTGTTTTTT. The whole variable domain, remainder taken from reference TRBV7-6 and TRBJ2-2, is GAGVSQSPRYKVTKRGQDVALRCDPISGHVSLYWYRQALGQGPEFLTYFNYEAQQDKSGLPNDRFSAERPEGSISTLTIQRTEQRDSAMYRCASSHRDRGIGELFFGEGSRLTVL.

This clonotype came up many times. The chain has TRBV20-1 and TRBJ2-1; 13 nucleotides agree with TRBD2. This CDR3 contains 16 residues. The junction had 9 bases not matched to a gene; V was cut back by 5 bases and J by 5 bases. From germline, CDR1 is DFQATT and CDR2 SNEGSKA (reference sequence). This chain's CDR3 is CSAGVNGLAGDNEQFF. In DNA form, the CDR3 reads TGCAGTGCTGGAGTTAACGGACTAGCGGGGGACAATGAGCAGTTCTTC.

In its sample, this clonotype was seen a few times. This chain connects TRBV6-6 to TRBJ2-3; D not resolved. The CDR3 has 15 residues. The germline V and J ends were trimmed by 1 base and 0 bases, with 8 bases remaining between them. In germline, CDR1 is MNHNY, CDR2 SVGAGI (reference sequence). The CDR3: CASSYFAPSTDTQYF. CDR3 sequence (DNA): TGTGCCAGCAGTTACTTTGCCCCAAGCACAGATACGCAGTATTTT.

Only a few counts were recorded for this clonotype. The V and J genes are TRBV28 and TRBJ2-7; D could derive from TRBD1 or TRBD2 (5 bases each). V was pared by 8 bases and J by 2 bases, with 19 bases between. The germline V gene encodes CDR1 MDHEN and CDR2 SYDVKM. There are 15 residues in the CDR3. CDR3 loop: CASGRAGTGTYEQYF. The DNA of the CDR3 is TGTGCCAGCGGACGGGCCGGGACGGGTACCTACGAGCAGTACTTC.

This clonotype was detected only a few times. This chain joins TRBV7-9 and TRBJ1-2; 9 bases are a match to TRBD1. Per the germline V gene, CDR1 is SEHNR and CDR2 is FQNEAQ (reference sequence). V shed 5 bases and J 7 bases; nucleotides not matched to a gene: 20. CDR3 size: 18 residues. CDR3 amino acids: CASSPEGDRALDISGYTF. CDR3 coding DNA: TGTGCCAGCAGCCCGGAGGGGGACAGGGCCCTCGACATAAGTGGCTACACCTTC.

This clonotype has at least ten counts. The genes are TRBV27 and TRBJ2-3, with 9 positions matching TRBD2. The germline gives CDR1 MNHEY, CDR2 SMNVEV (reference sequence). The V and J ends lost 5 bases and 2 bases, in that order; junction bases with no gene match: 5. This CDR3 is built from 15 residues. This CDR3 is CASSGLAGATDTQYF. DNA of the CDR3: TGTGCCAGCAGTGGATTAGCGGGGGCCACAGATACGCAGTATTTT.

This clonotype was observed at least ten times. V gene TRBV9 combines with J gene TRBJ2-3, with D hard to call. V was trimmed by 4 bases and J by 1 base, leaving 22 bases between them. In germline, CDR1 is SGDLS, CDR2 YYNGEE. The CDR3 is 18 residues long. CDR3 amino acids: CASSSELLLLPGTDTQYF. The CDR3 nucleotides are TGTGCCAGCAGCTCCGAACTCCTTCTCCTACCTGGCACAGATACGCAGTATTTT.

The chain employs TRBV5-1 and TRBJ2-3, with 7 nucleotides matching TRBD1. This CDR3 is built from 16 residues. V lost 4 bases to trimming and J lost 0 bases; unmatched junction nucleotides: 8. CDR1 SGHRS and CDR2 YFSETQ come from the germline V gene. In DNA form, the CDR3 reads TGCGCCAGCAGCCTAAATCAGGGGGTTAGCACAGATACGCAGTATTTT. It yields the protein CASSLNQGVSTDTQYF.